This is a list of T cell receptor beta chains from one sample in a study of blood T cell repertoires in COVID-19. Sequencing was performed with immunoSEQ multiplex PCR; in TCRdb, only in-frame clones are kept and a portion is missing. The table records approximately 170,000 clones, roughly 90% of them present only once. The specimen sequenced was peripheral blood. These receptors were obtained from a man between 60 and 75 years old with acute or convalescent COVID-19. CDR3s include the opening cysteine and the closing phenylalanine or tryptophan. The D gene is left open where the match is weak. Size values are once, few and many counts, or a class for expanded clones, and some rows have none.

v_gene	d_gene	abundance	j_gene	CDR3nt	CDR3aa
TRBV30	TRBD1	once	TRBJ1-5	TGTGCCTGGCAGGGGGATAGCAATCAGCCCCAGCATTTT	CAWQGDSNQPQHF
TRBV5-6	.	.	TRBJ2-7	TGTGCCAGCAGCCGGGGGACGGTCCTCTACGAGCAGTACTTC	CASSRGTVLYEQYF
TRBV7-9	TRBD2	.	TRBJ2-2	TGTGCCAGCAGCTCGGGACTAGCGGAACTCACCGGGGAGCTGTTTTTT	CASSSGLAELTGELFF
TRBV7-2	.	.	TRBJ2-2	TGTGCCAGCAGCGATAGAGGTCCTATTAACACCGGGGAGCTGTTTTTT	CASSDRGPINTGELFF
TRBV24-1	TRBD2	.	TRBJ2-5	TGTGCCACCAGTGATCCGGGGGATGGTAGCGGGACAACCCAGTACTTC	CATSDPGDGSGTTQYF
TRBV5-1	TRBD2	.	TRBJ2-7	TGCGCCAGCAGCTTGGTTGGCGGGAGGAGCTCCTACGAGCAGTACTTC	CASSLVGGRSSYEQYF
TRBV5-8	.	once	TRBJ2-5	TGTGCCAGCAGCTTGGGAGGGAGCCAAGAGACCCAGTACTTC	CASSLGGSQETQYF
TRBV20-1	.	.	TRBJ2-2	TGCAGTGCTAGTCGGCGGACGAACACCGGGGAGCTGTTTTTT	CSASRRTNTGELFF
TRBV19	.	.	TRBJ1-1	TGTGCCAGTAATGAGGGCACTAACACTGAAGCTTTCTTT	CASNEGTNTEAFF
TRBV5-6	.	.	TRBJ1-1	TGTGCCAGCAGCTTGGCCGGGGGGAACACTGAAGCTTTCTTT	CASSLAGGNTEAFF
TRBV27	.	.	TRBJ1-6	TGTGCCAGCAGTCCGCGGGTGAGTTCACCCCTCCACTTT	CASSPRVSSPLHF
TRBV6-6	TRBD1	.	TRBJ1-2	TGTGCCAGCAGTTACTCGAATGAGGACAGGGGCTACACCTTC	CASSYSNEDRGYTF
TRBV5-1	.	.	TRBJ1-1	TGCGCCAGCAGCTCAACGAGCGAGAGAAACACTGAAGCTTTCTTT	CASSSTSERNTEAFF
TRBV29-1	.	.	TRBJ2-3	TGCAGCGTGCCGACAGAAGTTACAGATACGCAGTATTTT	CSVPTEVTDTQYF
TRBV21-1	.	.	TRBJ1-1	TGTGCCAGCAGCCTTGGCAGGCTGAACACTGAAGCTTTCTTT	CASSLGRLNTEAFF
TRBV6-2/TRBV6-3	TRBD2	few	TRBJ2-2	TGTGCCAGCAGTCCCTCAATAGCGGGAGAGGCGAACACCGGGGAGCTGTTTTTT	CASSPSIAGEANTGELFF
TRBV11-3	.	once	TRBJ1-1	TGTGCCAGCAGCTCCCGGGCAGGGGAAGCTTTCTTT	CASSSRAGEAFF
TRBV6-1	.	.	TRBJ1-5	TGTGCCAGCAGTGAATGGGGCCCTGTTAGCAATCAGCCCCAGCATTTT	CASSEWGPVSNQPQHF
TRBV24-1	TRBD1	.	TRBJ2-4	TGTGCCACCAGTGACCCCGGGACAGGGGAGAGAAACATTCAGTACTTC	CATSDPGTGERNIQYF
TRBV27	.	.	TRBJ1-1	TGTGCCAGCACCTCGTTTTGGGGGCACACTGAAGCTTTCTTT	CASTSFWGHTEAFF
TRBV10-3	.	.	TRBJ1-1	TGTGCCATCAGTGAGTCGAGGGCGGCCGTGACTGAAGCTTTCTTT	CAISESRAAVTEAFF
TRBV30	.	.	TRBJ2-7	TGTGCCTGGAGTCCGGGTACCGAGCAGTACTTC	CAWSPGTEQYF
TRBV19	.	.	TRBJ1-5	TGTGCCAGTAGTATATATCCCCAGGGGAGAAATCAGCCCCAGCATTTT	CASSIYPQGRNQPQHF
TRBV6-5	.	.	TRBJ1-4	TGTGCCAGCAGTTGGACAGCACAAAATGAAAAACTGTTTTTT	CASSWTAQNEKLFF
TRBV18	.	few	TRBJ2-2	TGTGCCAGCTCACCAGGGGGGAACAGGAACACCGGGGAGCTGTTTTTT	CASSPGGNRNTGELFF
TRBV9	.	.	TRBJ1-1	TGTGCCAGCTCTCGGGGGGATGTGAACACTGAAGCTTTCTTT	CASSRGDVNTEAFF